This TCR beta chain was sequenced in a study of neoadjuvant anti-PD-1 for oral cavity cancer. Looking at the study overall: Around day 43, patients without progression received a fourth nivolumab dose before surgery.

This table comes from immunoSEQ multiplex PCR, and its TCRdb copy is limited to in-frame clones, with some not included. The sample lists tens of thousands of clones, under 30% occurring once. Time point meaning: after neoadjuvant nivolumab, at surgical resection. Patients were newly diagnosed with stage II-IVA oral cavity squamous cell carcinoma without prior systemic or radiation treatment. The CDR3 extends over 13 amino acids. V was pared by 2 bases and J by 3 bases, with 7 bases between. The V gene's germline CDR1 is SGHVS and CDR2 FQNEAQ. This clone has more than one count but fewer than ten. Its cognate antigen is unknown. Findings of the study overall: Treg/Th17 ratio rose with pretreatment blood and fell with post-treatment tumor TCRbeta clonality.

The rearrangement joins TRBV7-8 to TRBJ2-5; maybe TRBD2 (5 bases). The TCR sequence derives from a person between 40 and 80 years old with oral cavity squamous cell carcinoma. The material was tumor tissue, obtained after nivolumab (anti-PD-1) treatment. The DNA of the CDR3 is TGTGCCAGCAGCTTAACAGCGGAAGAGACCCAGTACTTC. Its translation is CASSLTAEETQYF.